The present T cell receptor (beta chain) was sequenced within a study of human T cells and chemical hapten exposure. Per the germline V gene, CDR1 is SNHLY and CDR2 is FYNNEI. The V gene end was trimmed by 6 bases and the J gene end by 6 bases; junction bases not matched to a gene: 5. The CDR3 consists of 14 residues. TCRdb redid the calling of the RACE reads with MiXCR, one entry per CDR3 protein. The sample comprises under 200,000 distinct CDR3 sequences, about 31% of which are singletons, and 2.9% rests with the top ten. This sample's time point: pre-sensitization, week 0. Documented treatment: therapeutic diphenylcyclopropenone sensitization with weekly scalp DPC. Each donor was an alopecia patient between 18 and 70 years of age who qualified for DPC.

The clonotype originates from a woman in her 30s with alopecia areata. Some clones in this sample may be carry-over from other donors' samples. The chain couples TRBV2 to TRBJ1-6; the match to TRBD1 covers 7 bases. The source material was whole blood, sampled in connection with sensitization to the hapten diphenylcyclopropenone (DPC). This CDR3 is CASSNRGGNSPLHF. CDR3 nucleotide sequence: TGTGCCAGCAGCAACAGGGGAGGTAATTCACCCCTCCACTTT.